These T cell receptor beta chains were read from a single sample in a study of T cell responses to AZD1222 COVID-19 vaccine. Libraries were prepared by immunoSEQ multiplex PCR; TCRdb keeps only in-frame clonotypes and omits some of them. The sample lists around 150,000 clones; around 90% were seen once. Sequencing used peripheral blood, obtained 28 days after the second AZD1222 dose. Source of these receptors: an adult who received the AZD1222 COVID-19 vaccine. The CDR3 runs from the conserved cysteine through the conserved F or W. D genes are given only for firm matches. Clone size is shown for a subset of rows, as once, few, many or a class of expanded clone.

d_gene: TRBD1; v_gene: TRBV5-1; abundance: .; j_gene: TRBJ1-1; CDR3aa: CASSKGQGITEAFF; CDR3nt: TGCGCCAGCAGCAAGGGACAGGGGATCACTGAAGCTTTCTTT
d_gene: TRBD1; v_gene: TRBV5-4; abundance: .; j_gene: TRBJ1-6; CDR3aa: CASSAGQGHSPLHF; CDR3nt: TGTGCCAGCAGCGCGGGACAGGGTCATTCACCCCTCCACTTT
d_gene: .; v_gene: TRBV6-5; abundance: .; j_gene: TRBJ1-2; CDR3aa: CASRLPGNYGYTF; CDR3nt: TGTGCCAGCAGGCTACCAGGGAACTATGGCTACACCTTC
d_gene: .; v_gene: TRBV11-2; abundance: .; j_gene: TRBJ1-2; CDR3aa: CASSFGVGANYGYTF; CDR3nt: TGTGCCAGCAGCTTTGGGGTAGGCGCTAACTATGGCTACACCTTC
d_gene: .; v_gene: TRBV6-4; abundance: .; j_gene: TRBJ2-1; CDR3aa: CASSEFSASTYNEQFF; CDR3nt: TGTGCCAGCAGTGAGTTTAGCGCCTCAACCTACAATGAGCAGTTCTTC
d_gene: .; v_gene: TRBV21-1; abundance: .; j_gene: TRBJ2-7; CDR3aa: CASSPPGRSRDEQYF; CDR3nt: TGTGCCAGCAGCCCCCCGGGGAGGTCGAGGGACGAGCAGTACTTC
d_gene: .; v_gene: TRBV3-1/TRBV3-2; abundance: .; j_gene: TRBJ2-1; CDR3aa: CASSQVGGYNEQFF; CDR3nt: TGTGCCAGCAGCCAAGTGGGGGGTTACAATGAGCAGTTCTTC
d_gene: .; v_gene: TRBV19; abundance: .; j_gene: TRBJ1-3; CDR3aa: CASSFSGNTIYF; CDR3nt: TGTGCCAGTTCTTTCTCTGGAAACACCATATATTTT
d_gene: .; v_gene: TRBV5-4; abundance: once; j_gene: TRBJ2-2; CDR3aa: CASSSRTGGELFF; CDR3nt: TGTGCCAGCAGCTCACGGACTGGCGGGGAGCTGTTTTTT
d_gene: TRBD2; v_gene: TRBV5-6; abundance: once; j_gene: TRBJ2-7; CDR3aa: CASSSWGGTFSYEQYF; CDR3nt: TGTGCCAGCAGCTCGTGGGGAGGGACTTTTTCCTACGAGCAGTACTTC
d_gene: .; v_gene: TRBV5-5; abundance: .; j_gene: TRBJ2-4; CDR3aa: CASSLVEGYREGAKNIQYF; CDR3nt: TGTGCCAGCAGCTTGGTAGAGGGATACAGGGAAGGAGCCAAAAACATTCAGTACTTC
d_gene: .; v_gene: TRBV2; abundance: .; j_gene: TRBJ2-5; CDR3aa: CASRGAGAGETQYF; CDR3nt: TGTGCCAGCAGGGGGGCTGGGGCCGGAGAGACCCAGTACTTC
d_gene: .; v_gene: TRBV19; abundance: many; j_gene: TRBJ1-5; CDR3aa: CASRIDRYSNQPQHF; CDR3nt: TGTGCCAGTAGGATAGACAGATATAGCAATCAGCCCCAGCATTTT
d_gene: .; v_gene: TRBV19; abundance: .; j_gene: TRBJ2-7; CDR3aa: CASSIQRGSYEQYF; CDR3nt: TGTGCCAGTAGTATACAGAGGGGCTCCTACGAGCAGTACTTC
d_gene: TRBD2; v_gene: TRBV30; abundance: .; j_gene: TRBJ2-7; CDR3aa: CAWSLIGGAGGPVGEQYF; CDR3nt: TGTGCCTGGAGCCTCATAGGTGGGGCGGGAGGGCCGGTGGGAGAGCAGTACTTC
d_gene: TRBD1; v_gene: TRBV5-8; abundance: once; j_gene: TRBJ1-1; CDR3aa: CASSRRTGNTEAFF; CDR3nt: TGTGCCAGCAGCCGTCGGACAGGGAACACTGAAGCTTTCTTT
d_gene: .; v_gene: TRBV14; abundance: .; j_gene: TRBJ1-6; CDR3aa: CASSQETGFYSPLHF; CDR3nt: TGTGCCAGCAGCCAAGAAACAGGGTTTTATTCACCCCTCCACTTT
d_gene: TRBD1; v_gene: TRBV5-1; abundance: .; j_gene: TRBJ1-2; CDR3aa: CASSQGQGPVYGYTF; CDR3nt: TGCGCCAGCAGCCAAGGACAGGGGCCGGTCTATGGCTACACCTTC
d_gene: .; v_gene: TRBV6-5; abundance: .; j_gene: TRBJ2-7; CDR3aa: CASSWEQEPFYEQYF; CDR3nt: TGTGCCAGCAGTTGGGAACAGGAACCCTTCTACGAGCAGTACTTC
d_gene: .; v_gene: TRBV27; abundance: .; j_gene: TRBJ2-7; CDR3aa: CASSLSGSGTYEQYF; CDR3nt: TGTGCCAGCAGTTTATCCGGGTCGGGAACCTACGAGCAGTACTTC
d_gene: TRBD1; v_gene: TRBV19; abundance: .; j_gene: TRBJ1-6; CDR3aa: CASSMDRGNSPLHF; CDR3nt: TGTGCCAGTAGTATGGACAGGGGTAATTCACCCCTCCACTTT
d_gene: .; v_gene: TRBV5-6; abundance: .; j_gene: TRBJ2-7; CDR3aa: CASSAYRDDPTEQYF; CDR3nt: TGTGCCAGCAGCGCGTACCGGGACGACCCTACCGAGCAGTACTTC
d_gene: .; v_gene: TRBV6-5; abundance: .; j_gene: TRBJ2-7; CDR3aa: CASSYHPLAEQYF; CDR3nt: TGTGCCAGCAGTTACCACCCCCTAGCCGAGCAGTACTTC
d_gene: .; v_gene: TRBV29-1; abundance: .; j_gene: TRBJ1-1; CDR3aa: CSVEDVMNTEAFF; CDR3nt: TGCAGCGTTGAAGATGTCATGAACACTGAAGCTTTCTTT
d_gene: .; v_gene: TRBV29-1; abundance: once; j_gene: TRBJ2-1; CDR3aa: CSVEGLASYNEQFF; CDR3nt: TGCAGCGTTGAAGGTCTAGCCTCCTACAATGAGCAGTTCTTC
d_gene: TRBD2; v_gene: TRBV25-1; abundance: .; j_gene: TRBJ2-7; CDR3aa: CASSGTSGRPGEQYF; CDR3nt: TGTGCCAGCAGTGGGACTAGCGGGAGGCCCGGTGAGCAGTACTTC
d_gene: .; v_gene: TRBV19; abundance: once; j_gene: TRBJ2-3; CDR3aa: CASSVQGTDTQYF; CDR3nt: TGTGCCAGTAGTGTTCAGGGCACAGATACGCAGTATTTT
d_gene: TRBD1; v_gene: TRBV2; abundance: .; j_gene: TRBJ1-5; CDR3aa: CASRPDRGLYQPQHF; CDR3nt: TGTGCCAGCAGACCCGACAGGGGGCTGTATCAGCCCCAGCATTTT
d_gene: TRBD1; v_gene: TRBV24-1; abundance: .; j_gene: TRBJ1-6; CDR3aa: CATSDSGQGINSPLHF; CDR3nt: TGTGCCACCAGTGATTCAGGACAGGGGATTAATTCACCCCTCCACTTT
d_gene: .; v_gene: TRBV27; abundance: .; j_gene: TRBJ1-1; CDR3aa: CASSLEGQGWPEAFF; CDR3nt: TGTGCCAGCAGTTTAGAGGGGCAGGGCTGGCCTGAAGCTTTCTTT
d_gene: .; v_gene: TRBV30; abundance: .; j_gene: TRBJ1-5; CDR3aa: CAWSVQGDQPQHF; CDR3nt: TGTGCCTGGAGTGTACAAGGGGACCAGCCCCAGCATTTT
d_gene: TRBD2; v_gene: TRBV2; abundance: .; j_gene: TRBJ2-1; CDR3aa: CASSESLLAGNYNEQFF; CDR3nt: TGTGCCAGCAGTGAAAGTCTCCTAGCGGGAAACTACAATGAGCAGTTCTTC
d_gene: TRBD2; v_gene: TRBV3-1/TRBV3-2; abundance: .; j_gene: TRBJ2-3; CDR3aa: CASSQKWASGRRTDTQYF; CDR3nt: TGTGCCAGCAGCCAAAAGTGGGCTAGCGGGAGGAGGACAGATACGCAGTATTTT
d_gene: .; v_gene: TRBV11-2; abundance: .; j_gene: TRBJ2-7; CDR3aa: CASSFSGYEQYF; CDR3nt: TGTGCCAGCAGCTTCTCTGGGTACGAGCAGTACTTC
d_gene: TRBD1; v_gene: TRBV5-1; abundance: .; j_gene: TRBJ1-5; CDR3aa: CASSVGQGIEPQHF; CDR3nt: TGCGCCAGCAGCGTGGGACAGGGTATTGAGCCCCAGCATTTT
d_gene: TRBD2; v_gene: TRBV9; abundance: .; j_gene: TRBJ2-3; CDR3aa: CASSEMAGGRGDTQYF; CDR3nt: TGTGCCAGCAGCGAGATGGCGGGAGGCCGGGGAGATACGCAGTATTTT
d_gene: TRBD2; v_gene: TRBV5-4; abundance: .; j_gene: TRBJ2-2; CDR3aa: CASSRRLAGGFANTGELFF; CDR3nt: TGTGCCAGCAGCCGGAGACTAGCGGGAGGGTTCGCGAACACCGGGGAGCTGTTTTTT
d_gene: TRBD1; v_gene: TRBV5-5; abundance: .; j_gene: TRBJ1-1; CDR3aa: CASSWGTGGNTEAFF; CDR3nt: TGTGCCAGCAGCTGGGGGACAGGGGGGAACACTGAAGCTTTCTTT
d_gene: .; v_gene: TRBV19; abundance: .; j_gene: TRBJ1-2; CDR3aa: CASSITVGHGYTF; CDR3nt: TGTGCCAGTAGTATAACCGTCGGACATGGCTACACCTTC
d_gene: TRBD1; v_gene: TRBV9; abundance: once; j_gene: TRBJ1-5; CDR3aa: CASGGGNQPQHF; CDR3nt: TGTGCCTCAGGGGGCGGCAATCAGCCCCAGCATTTT
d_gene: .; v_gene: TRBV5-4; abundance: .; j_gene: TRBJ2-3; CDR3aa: CASSLAWTVDTQYF; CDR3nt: TGTGCCAGCAGCTTGGCCTGGACGGTAGATACGCAGTATTTT
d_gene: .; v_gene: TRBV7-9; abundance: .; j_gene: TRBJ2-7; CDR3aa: CASSPSYEQYF; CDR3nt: TGTGCCAGCAGCCCGTCGTACGAGCAGTACTTC
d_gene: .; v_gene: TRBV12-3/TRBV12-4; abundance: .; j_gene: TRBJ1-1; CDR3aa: CASSFPGTEAFF; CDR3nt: TGTGCCAGCAGTTTCCCGGGAACTGAAGCTTTCTTT
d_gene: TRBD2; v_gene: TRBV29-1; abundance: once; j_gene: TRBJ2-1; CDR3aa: CSVATLAGANEQFF; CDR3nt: TGCAGCGTTGCAACTCTAGCGGGAGCAAATGAGCAGTTCTTC
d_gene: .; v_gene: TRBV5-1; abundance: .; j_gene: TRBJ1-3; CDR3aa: CASSLAGIDSGNTIYF; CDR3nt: TGCGCCAGCAGCTTGGCGGGCATCGACTCTGGAAACACCATATATTTT
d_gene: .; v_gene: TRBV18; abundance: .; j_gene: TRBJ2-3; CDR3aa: CASSPGTHTDTQYF; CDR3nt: TGTGCCAGCTCACCCGGGACACATACAGATACGCAGTATTTT
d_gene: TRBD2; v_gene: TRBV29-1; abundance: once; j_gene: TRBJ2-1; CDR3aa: CSVAGTSGRAGYNEQFF; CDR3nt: TGCAGCGTCGCAGGGACTAGCGGGAGGGCGGGTTACAATGAGCAGTTCTTC